This paragraph reports one TCR beta chain. Its target is not known. V was pared by 5 bases and J by 7 bases, with 10 bases between. Germline V gives CDR1 MDHEN, CDR2 SYDVKM. The CDR3 loop spans 12 amino acids. The data stem from a study of identifying expanded T cells in peripheral blood. Study observations and caveats: Variance in clone template counts between roughly two-week samples significantly increased with total template count across all healthy donors. Technical replicates showed about 1.1 changed clones; roughly two weeks roughly 18; four weeks 19.

Healthy donors had no documented immune events, such as infections, while sampled. The assay was immunoSEQ multiplex PCR, and TCRdb's table has in-frame clones only and misses some. Counted here are approximately 100,000 clones, approximately 91% occurring once; the ten biggest clones make up about 4.2%. V and J are TRBV28 and TRBJ2-3, with D tentatively TRBD2 (6 bases). This clonotype originated in a person between 18 and 69 years old in good health. Sequencing was performed on blood. The CDR3 sequence: CASSLRGYTQYF. For the CDR3, the DNA is TGTGCCAGCAGTCTTCGGGGGTATACGCAGTATTTT.